This T cell receptor beta chain was obtained from a study of OX40 agonist ivuxolimab in advanced cancers. The wider study: Ivuxolimab, which is an agonistic anti-OX40 (CD134) antibody, was administered to the patients.

The method was immunoSEQ multiplex PCR; TCRdb's version includes in-frame clones alone and lacks a portion of them. The repertoire holds 70,000 to 90,000 clones, with about 91% as singletons. Of note for this clone: The antigen remains undetermined.

Germline-derived CDR1 and CDR2 are SGHRS and YFSETQ. Deletions cut 4 bases from V and 6 bases from J, with 17 bases between. The CDR3 is 14 residues long. Study results and limitations: The CD4+ and CD8+ T cells in the blood had expanded clonally by week 6 at 0.1 to 3.0 mg/kg.

This sample comprised CD4+ or CD8+ T cells sorted from blood, obtained in a trial of the OX40 agonist ivuxolimab. The rearrangement uses TRBV5-1 and TRBJ2-7; D is ambiguous. The sequence derives from an adult with an advanced solid tumor such as melanoma, head and neck, liver or kidney cancer. CDR3 coding DNA: TGCGCCAGCAGCCCTCCCTATGACCCCCGCGAGCAGTACTTC. Protein sequence: CASSPPYDPREQYF.